Listed below are T cell receptor beta chains from one sample, sequenced in a study of blood T cell repertoires in COVID-19. Sequenced by immunoSEQ multiplex PCR; TCRdb stores in-frame clones only, minus some. The sample lists 200,000 to 300,000 clones, about 90% occurring once. The sequencing input was PBMCs or T cells enriched from blood (not recorded which). The receptor set was obtained from a woman aged 40 to 55 with acute COVID-19. CDR3s include the opening cysteine and the closing phenylalanine or tryptophan. A D gene is named only where the DNA matches it firmly.

J gene: TRBJ2-6; V gene: TRBV18; D gene: -; CDR3 protein: CASSLEGAGANVLTF; CDR3 DNA: TGTGCCAGCTCCTTAGAGGGTGCTGGGGCCAACGTCCTGACTTTC
J gene: TRBJ1-2; V gene: TRBV7-2; D gene: TRBD1; CDR3 protein: CASSFGTAISSYTF; CDR3 DNA: TGTGCCAGCAGCTTCGGGACAGCCATTTCGTCCTACACCTTC
J gene: TRBJ2-5; V gene: TRBV11-3; D gene: -; CDR3 protein: CASSPAGQTKETQYF; CDR3 DNA: TGTGCCAGCAGCCCGGCGGGCCAAACAAAAGAGACCCAGTACTTC
J gene: TRBJ2-1; V gene: TRBV6-2/TRBV6-3; D gene: TRBD2; CDR3 protein: CASSYLGEGWEQFF; CDR3 DNA: TGTGCCAGCAGTTACTTGGGGGAGGGTTGGGAGCAGTTCTTC
J gene: TRBJ1-3; V gene: TRBV5-4; D gene: -; CDR3 protein: CASNKRGSGNTIYF; CDR3 DNA: TGTGCCAGCAATAAGCGGGGATCTGGAAACACCATATATTTT
J gene: TRBJ2-5; V gene: TRBV5-1; D gene: TRBD2; CDR3 protein: CASSLPGGETQYF; CDR3 DNA: TGCGCCAGCAGCTTGCCGGGAGGAGAGACCCAGTACTTC
J gene: TRBJ2-1; V gene: TRBV6-6; D gene: TRBD2; CDR3 protein: CASRVSGSSYNEQFF; CDR3 DNA: TGTGCCAGCAGAGTTAGCGGGAGCTCCTACAATGAGCAGTTCTTC
J gene: TRBJ2-7; V gene: TRBV6-5; D gene: TRBD2; CDR3 protein: CAAGGRSSYEQYF; CDR3 DNA: TGTGCCGCCGGCGGGAGAAGCTCCTACGAGCAGTACTTC
J gene: TRBJ1-2; V gene: TRBV12-3/TRBV12-4; D gene: -; CDR3 protein: CASSSGVGYTF; CDR3 DNA: TGTGCCAGCAGTTCAGGGGTAGGCTACACCTTC
J gene: TRBJ1-5; V gene: TRBV7-3; D gene: -; CDR3 protein: CASSLGQSSNQPQHF; CDR3 DNA: TGTGCCAGCAGCTTAGGGCAGAGTAGCAATCAGCCCCAGCATTTT
J gene: TRBJ1-2; V gene: TRBV5-6; D gene: -; CDR3 protein: CASSLTRGYGYTF; CDR3 DNA: TGTGCCAGCAGCCTAACAAGGGGCTATGGCTACACCTTC